Shown below are 22 T cell receptor beta chains from a single sample sequenced in a study of T cells in Graves' hyperthyroidism and ophthalmopathy. Authors of the study amplified TCR beta CDR3 regions from RNA transcripts. HTBI primers were employed in a first-round RT-PCR of the TCR CDR3. In TCRdb, the multiplex PCR reads were re-called with MiXCR into one record per CDR3 protein. This sample has 480,000 or so distinct CDR3 sequences, with 40% to 50% found just once. The material sequenced was peripheral blood or thyroid tissue (not recorded which). The receptors were gathered from an adult woman with Graves' disease, either hyperthyroidism or ophthalmopathy (not recorded which).

Ten or more counts support this clonotype. The rearrangement joins TRBV5-5 to TRBJ1-1, with D unresolved. The CDR3 extends over 14 amino acids. CDR1 is SGHKS, CDR2 YYEKEE, per germline (reference sequence). Trimming stripped 0 bases from V and 0 bases from J, with 6 bases between. The CDR3, as DNA: TGTGCCAGCAGCTTGGACCACCTGAACACTGAAGCTTTCTTT. It specifies CASSLDHLNTEAFF.

This chain links TRBV5-1 with TRBJ1-4, with D tentatively TRBD1 (5 bases). The CDR3 has 13 residues. Germline CDR1 SGHRS, CDR2 YFSETQ. The V end was cut by 5 bases, the J end by 7 bases, with 12 bases between. The CDR3 DNA follows: TGCGCCAGCAGTTCAGGGAGAACTGAAAAACTGTTTTTT. Its translation: CASSSGRTEKLFF.

This clonotype was picked up many times. The chain has TRBV6-5 and TRBJ2-7; TRBD2 matches 10 bases. Germline V lookup: CDR1 MNHEY, CDR2 SVGAGI. The trim removed 6 bases at V and 5 bases at J, leaving 4 bases unmatched. This CDR3 is built from 13 residues. CDR3 bases: TGTGCCAGCAGCCAGCGGGAGGGGGACGAGCAGTACTTC. It encodes CASSQREGDEQYF.

The chain is built from TRBV5-4 and TRBJ1-2, with D possibly TRBD1 on 6 matching bases. Trimming stripped 4 bases from V and 1 base from J, with 14 bases between. CDR1 SGHNT and CDR2 YYREEE come from the germline V gene (reference sequence). The CDR3 sequence is 15 residues long. The CDR3 region is CASSPDSTRNYGYTF. As DNA, the CDR3 is TGTGCCAGCAGCCCGGACAGTACTCGTAACTATGGCTACACCTTC.

In the case of this clonotype: The conserved final phenylalanine or tryptophan is absent from the CDR3, which likely points to a read error. V usage is TRBV15 and J usage is TRBJ1-6; 7 positions match TRBD1. After removal of 3 bases from V and 5 bases from J, the junction contained 7 bases not matched to a gene. Germline V gene lookup returns CDR1 LNHNV and CDR2 YYDKDF (reference sequence). The CDR3 length is 16 residues. The CDR3 is CATSSKGGYHNSPLHS. For the CDR3, the DNA is TGTGCCACCAGCAGCAAAGGGGGCTACCATAATTCACCCCTCCACTCT.

The genes are TRBV2 and TRBJ1-4, with TRBD1 identical over 8 bases. V shed 5 bases and J 8 bases; nucleotides not matched to a gene: 7. The CDR3 consists of 14 residues. Per germline, CDR1 SNHLY and CDR2 FYNNEI. The chain's CDR3 is CASSLSDRAEKLFF. DNA of the CDR3: TGTGCCAGCAGTTTATCGGACAGGGCGGAAAAACTGTTTTTT.

The V call is TRBV7-9, the J call TRBJ2-5; 9 bases match TRBD1. CDR3 length equals 16 residues. The germline CDR1 and CDR2 sequences are SEHNR and FQNEAQ (reference sequence). The trim removed 7 bases at V and 5 bases at J, leaving 14 bases unmatched. CDR3 sequence: CASIARGTGSAETQYF. In DNA, the CDR3 is TGTGCCAGCATAGCCAGGGGGACAGGGAGCGCGGAGACCCAGTACTTC. Full variable domain (rest looked up from reference TRBV7-9 and TRBJ2-5): DTGVSQNPRHKITKRGQNVTFRCDPISEHNRLYWYRQTLGQGPEFLTYFQNEAQLEKSRLLSDRFSAERPKGSFSTLEIQRTEQGDSAMYLCASIARGTGSAETQYFGPGTRLLVL.

This clonotype was seen only once. The rearrangement links TRBV20-1 to TRBJ2-5, with D possibly matching TRBD1 (6 bases). Germline V gene lookup returns CDR1 DFQATT and CDR2 SNEGSKA (reference sequence). The CDR3 sequence is 14 residues long. CDR3 amino acids: CSEAPPDSQETQYF. CDR3 nucleotides: TGCAGCGAAGCACCTCCGGACAGCCAAGAGACCCAGTACTTC.

The CDR3 DNA reads TGTGCCAGCAGGAGGACAGTTCTTAGGAGTGAAAAACTGTTTTTT. Amino acids: CASRRTVLRSEKLFF. V usage is TRBV2 and J usage is TRBJ1-4; a weak D match, TRBD1 (6 bases). V lost 6 bases to trimming and J lost 7 bases, with 18 bases between them. CDR1 is SNHLY and CDR2 is FYNNEI in the germline V gene. The CDR3 runs to 15 residues.

CDR3 bases: TGTGCCAGCAGTTCGGTTTGGGAGACCCAGTACTTC. It codes for CASSSVWETQYF. The J gene is TRBJ2-5, the V gene TRBV13, with unresolved D. CDR3 length: 12 amino acids. Germline-derived CDR1 and CDR2 are PRHDT and FYEKMQ (reference sequence). V was cut by 6 bases and J by 5 bases, with 10 bases left in between.

This chain connects TRBV19 to TRBJ1-5, with TRBD1 as a possible D gene (5 bases). CDR1 is LNHDA and CDR2 is SQIVND in the germline V gene (reference sequence). V was clipped by 3 bases and J by 2 bases, with 11 bases between them. The CDR3 is 15 amino acids. The CDR3 DNA reads TGTGCCAGTAGTATCCCCAGGGTCGGCAATCAGCCCCAGCATTTT. Translating it yields CASSIPRVGNQPQHF. The full variable domain, rest sourced from reference TRBV19 and TRBJ1-5, is DGGITQSPKYLFRKEGQNVTLSCEQNLNHDAMYWYRQDPGQGLRLIYYSQIVNDFQKGDIAEGYSVSREKKESFPLTVTSAQKNPTAFYLCASSIPRVGNQPQHFGDGTRLSIL.

The chain recombines TRBV14 with TRBJ2-5; 8 nucleotides match TRBD1. This CDR3 has 19 amino acids. Germline CDR1 and CDR2: SGHDN and FVKESK. V was pared by 4 bases and J by 5 bases, with 21 bases of the junction left unmatched. The CDR3 DNA follows: TGTGCCAGCAGCCCCTTGGACAGGGCAGATTACACCGGGAGTGAGACCCAGTACTTC. This translates into CASSPLDRADYTGSETQYF.

The CDR3 nucleotides read TGTGCCAGCAGTTTAGACAGGGGGGTTAGAGATACGCAGTATTTT. Translation: CASSLDRGVRDTQYF. The chain recombines TRBV12-3 or TRBV12-4 with TRBJ2-3; TRBD1 matches 8 bases. The CDR3 is 15 residues long. Unmatched junction bases numbered 5, after V lost 1 base and J lost 5 bases.

This clonotype has only a few counts. The chain links TRBV28 to TRBJ1-4; a possible D gene is TRBD1 (5 bases). Germline V gene sequence: CDR1 MDHEN, CDR2 SYDVKM. The CDR3 consists of 15 residues. V was shortened by 5 bases and J by 8 bases, with 18 bases between the two germline ends. CDR3 DNA: TGTGCCAGCAGTCGTCCCGGGACCGAAGGCGAAAAACTGTTTTTT. Amino acid sequence: CASSRPGTEGEKLFF. Complete variable domain (other parts from reference TRBV28 and TRBJ1-4): DVKVTQSSRYLVKRTGEKVFLECVQDMDHENMFWYRQDPGLGLRLIYFSYDVKMKEKGDIPEGYSVSREKKERFSLILESASTNQTSMYLCASSRPGTEGEKLFFGSGTQLSVL.

This clonotype was seen repeatedly, ten times or more. The chain combines TRBV10-1 with TRBJ2-3; 7 bases agree with TRBD2. This CDR3 is built from 15 residues. CDR1 is WNHNN and CDR2 is SYGVQD in the germline V gene (reference sequence). After removal of 8 bases from V and 4 bases from J, the junction contained 12 bases not matched to a gene. Here the CDR3 reads CASGPRGGVPDTQYF. CDR3 coding DNA: TGCGCCAGCGGACCCCGTGGGGGGGTGCCAGATACGCAGTATTTT.

This chain connects TRBV9 to TRBJ2-5, with D maybe TRBD1 (5 bases). Trimming pared 0 bases from V and 5 bases from J, leaving 17 bases between. The CDR3 has 16 residues. Per germline, CDR1 SGDLS and CDR2 YYNGEE. The CDR3 region is CASSVAQGRNWETQYF. CDR3 nucleotides: TGTGCCAGCAGCGTAGCCCAGGGTAGGAACTGGGAGACCCAGTACTTC.

This clonotype was seen more than once but under ten times. V and J are TRBV5-5 and TRBJ2-7; D is tentatively TRBD1 or TRBD2 (6 bases each). The CDR3 runs to 12 residues. Germline V gene sequence: CDR1 SGHKS, CDR2 YYEKEE (reference sequence). V gave up 4 bases and J gave up 6 bases, with 11 bases separating them. CDR3 amino acids: CASSPGAGEQYF. The CDR3 DNA is TGTGCCAGCAGCCCGGGGGCAGGCGAGCAGTACTTC.

This clonotype has ten or more counts. The chain carries TRBV9 and TRBJ1-1; D remains unclear. V lost 3 bases, J lost 7 bases, and 7 bases lay in between. There are 11 residues in the CDR3. CDR1 is SGDLS and CDR2 is YYNGEE in the germline V gene. CDR3 sequence (DNA): TGTGCCAGCAGCGCGGAGGGTGAAGCTTTCTTT. It specifies CASSAEGEAFF. The full variable domain, its missing parts supplied by reference TRBV9 and TRBJ1-1, is DSGVTQTPKHLITATGQRVTLRCSPRSGDLSVYWYQQSLDQGLQFLIQYYNGEERAKGNILERFSAQQFPDLHSELNLSSLELGDSALYFCASSAEGEAFFGQGTRLTVV.

This chain joins TRBV15 and TRBJ2-7, with a tentative D call TRBD2 (6 bases). The CDR3 contains 13 residues. The germline V gene encodes CDR1 LNHNV and CDR2 YYDKDF (reference sequence). V shed 5 bases and J shed 2 bases, with 10 bases lying between them. CDR3 amino acids: CATSPPGAYEQYF. As DNA, the CDR3 is TGTGCCACCAGCCCTCCGGGGGCCTACGAGCAGTACTTC.

At least ten counts were recorded for this clonotype. This chain uses TRBV2 with TRBJ2-5; 14 bases map to TRBD2. Trimming took 6 bases from V and 5 from J; bases not matched to a gene: 8. The CDR3 has 16 amino acids. Germline assignment: CDR1 SNHLY and CDR2 FYNNEI. The CDR3 here is CASRVPGLAGVETQYF. As DNA, the CDR3 is TGTGCCAGCAGAGTCCCGGGACTAGCGGGGGTGGAGACCCAGTACTTC.

The sample holds many counts of this clonotype. CDR3 bases: TGTGCCAGCAGCACAGGACAGGGGGGCACTGAAGCTTTCTTT. It encodes CASSTGQGGTEAFF. The chain combines TRBV7-9 with TRBJ1-1; TRBD1 agrees at 10 bases. The length of the CDR3 is 14 residues. Germline lookup yields CDR1 SEHNR and CDR2 FQNEAQ (reference sequence). V shed 5 bases, J shed 4 bases, and the junction held 4 bases outside the gene matches.

In the case of this clonotype: Given a much more abundant clone one base away, this may be a read error. The J gene is TRBJ2-7, the V gene TRBV7-2; tentative D call: TRBD2 (5 bases). The CDR3 consists of 13 residues. V was clipped by 4 bases and J by 9 bases, with 16 bases between them. CDR1 is SGHTA and CDR2 is FQGNSA in the germline V gene. As DNA, the CDR3 is TGTGCCAGCAGCTCAGACCACGGGAAGGTGCAGTACTTC. Protein: CASSSDHGKVQYF.